This TCR beta chain originates from a study of T cell repertoires in cytomegalovirus infection. From the reads, TCRdb called clonotypes with MiXCR, one entry per CDR3 protein. The table shows around 900,000 distinct CDR3 sequences, with around 31% occurring only once. A remark on this clonotype: Its specificity is not known.

This CDR3 spans 15 amino acids. V dropped 3 bases and J dropped 7 bases, with 18 bases sitting between them. Germline-derived CDR1 and CDR2 are MNHEY and SVGEGT. The specimen comprised cultured CD8+ T cells from PBMCs, sampled from culture after CMV antigen stimulation. V usage is TRBV6-2 or TRBV6-3 and J usage is TRBJ1-1; unclear D gene. The sequence came from a human donor in good health (CMV status not recorded). Some clones in this sample may be carry-over from other donors' samples. The CDR3 coding sequence is TGTGCCAGCAGTTATCCCGAGTTAGTGAGAGTTGAAGCTTTCTTT. Amino acid sequence: CASSYPELVRVEAFF.